One sample yielded the 8 T cell receptor beta chains listed below, sequenced in a study of T-cell reconstitution after alpha-beta-depleted transplantation in children. Preparation of the TCRbeta library used unique molecular identifiers. From the PCR reads, TCRdb called clonotypes with MiXCR, one entry per CDR3 protein. The sample has about 610,000 distinct CDR3 sequences, roughly 10% seen once. This specimen consisted of PBMCs from the stem cell graft donor, obtained from the stem cell graft. The receptors shown here come from a human donor who donated a stem cell graft to a child with acute myeloid leukemia.

This clonotype has more than one count but fewer than ten. The genes are TRBV5-6 and TRBJ2-1; 10 positions agree with TRBD2. J was trimmed by 15 bases and V by 0 bases; bases with no gene match: 3. Germline assignment: CDR1 SGHDT and CDR2 YYEEEE. The CDR3 totals 12 residues. In DNA form, the CDR3 reads TGTGCCAGCAGCTTGGGGAGCGGGGGGGGGTTCTTC. It specifies CASSLGSGGGFF.

The chain couples TRBV6-2 or TRBV6-3 to TRBJ2-5, with TRBD1 matching over 9 bases. The CDR3 runs 17 residues. J lost 5 bases, V lost 4 bases, and 14 bases had no gene match. Looked up from germline, CDR1 is MNHEY and CDR2 is SVGEGT. The CDR3 region has the DNA TGTGCCAGCAGTTTATCTCCTACAGGGGGCAGAAAGGAGACCCAGTACTTC. Amino acids: CASSLSPTGGRKETQYF.

The chain uses TRBV5-1 and TRBJ2-7, with D possibly called TRBD1 or TRBD2 (7 bases each). This CDR3 contains 15 residues. In germline, CDR1 is SGHRS, CDR2 YFSETQ. V lost 4 bases to trimming and J lost 4 bases, with 18 bases between them. The CDR3 region is CASSGDRIAGYEQYF. For the CDR3, the DNA is TGCGCCAGCAGCGGGGACAGAATAGCGGGTTACGAGCAGTACTTC.

This clonotype was seen more than once but under ten times. The CDR3 region is CASSTLLAGAGELFF. CDR3 nucleotides: TGTGCCAGCAGTACACTACTAGCGGGAGCCGGGGAGCTGTTTTTT. This chain uses TRBV6-1 with TRBJ2-2, with 11 bases matching TRBD2. CDR1 MNHNS and CDR2 SASEGT come from the germline V gene. The CDR3 extends over 15 amino acids. J lost 6 bases, V lost 5 bases, and 5 bases had no gene match.

The chain joins TRBV4-3 to TRBJ2-7; D unclear. Trimming pared 7 bases from V and 2 bases from J, leaving 9 bases between. CDR1 and CDR2 (germline): LGHNA, YSLEER. The CDR3 covers 12 residues. In DNA, the CDR3 is TGCGCCAGCATGCCGGGCACCTACGAGCAGTACTTC. Its translation is CASMPGTYEQYF.

This clonotype was detected a few times. V gene TRBV12-3 or TRBV12-4 combines with J gene TRBJ2-5; TRBD1 aligns across 8 bases. This CDR3 region has 14 residues. Germline trimming cut 3 bases from V and 7 bases from J; bases unmatched to any gene: 7. The CDR3 region has the DNA TGTGCCAGCAGTTTTCCAGGGGGCCTAGGGACCCAGTACTTC. Translated, it gives CASSFPGGLGTQYF.

The genes are TRBV20-1 and TRBJ2-3; D unresolved. Trimming removed 7 bases at V and 2 bases at J, with 10 bases between. The CDR3 consists of 12 residues. Per the germline V gene, CDR1 is DFQATT and CDR2 is SNEGSKA (reference sequence). The CDR3 loop reads CSGGGITDTQYF. The DNA of the CDR3 is TGCAGTGGTGGCGGCATCACAGATACGCAGTATTTT.

The V and J genes are TRBV11-2 and TRBJ2-4; 7 bases align to TRBD1. The CDR3 covers 12 residues. V lost 5 bases, J lost 8 bases, and 3 bases stayed unmatched. Germline-derived CDR1 and CDR2 are SGHAT and FQNNGV. The CDR3 is CASSRDRDIQYF. As DNA, the CDR3 is TGTGCCAGCAGCCGGGACAGAGACATTCAGTACTTC.